The next 7 T cell receptor beta chains were all read from a single sample in a study of OX40 agonist ivuxolimab in advanced cancers. Assay used: immunoSEQ multiplex PCR; TCRdb lists only in-frame clones, some missing. Counted here are over 80,000 clones, about 90% occurring once; the ten biggest clones make up approximately 5.7%. This specimen was CD4+ or CD8+ T cells sorted from blood, taken in a trial of the OX40 agonist ivuxolimab. The receptors were gathered from an adult with an advanced solid tumor such as melanoma, head and neck, liver or kidney cancer.

This clone was counted once. This chain joins TRBV7-9 and TRBJ2-1; TRBD2 is a possible D gene (5 bases). Deletions cut 4 bases from V and 8 bases from J, with 9 bases between. Germline CDR1 SEHNR, CDR2 FQNEAQ (reference sequence). The CDR3 is made up of 12 amino acids. The CDR3 DNA reads as TGTGCCAGCAGCTCACCGGGGTATGAGCAGTTCTTC. Its translation: CASSSPGYEQFF.

A remark on this clone: The identical CDR3 is also encoded by other nucleotide sequences in the sample. The chain employs TRBV25-1 and TRBJ1-1; D call uncertain. Germline V gene lookup returns CDR1 MGHDK and CDR2 SYGVNS. The CDR3 runs 13 residues. Deletions cut 1 base from V and 1 base from J, with 4 bases between. The CDR3 bases are TGTGCCAGCAGTGAATCCCAGAACACTGAAGCTTTCTTT. Translating it yields CASSESQNTEAFF.

This clone was recorded many times. The genes are TRBV7-9 and TRBJ1-1; no clear D. Trimming shortened V by 2 bases and J by 3 bases, and 4 bases separated the two germline ends. Germline values: CDR1 SEHNR, CDR2 FQNEAQ (reference sequence). CDR3 length: 12 residues. The CDR3 sequence: CASSLSDTEAFF. The CDR3, as DNA: TGTGCCAGCAGCTTATCCGACACTGAAGCTTTCTTT. Filled out from reference TRBV7-9 and TRBJ1-1, the complete variable domain reads DTGVSQNPRHKITKRGQNVTFRCDPISEHNRLYWYRQTLGQGPEFLTYFQNEAQLEKSRLLSDRFSAERPKGSFSTLEIQRTEQGDSAMYLCASSLSDTEAFFGQGTRLTVV.

V usage is TRBV19 and J usage is TRBJ1-2; tentatively, D is TRBD1 (5 bases). Germline CDR1 and CDR2: LNHDA and SQIVND (reference sequence). This CDR3 is built from 16 residues. The germline V and J ends were trimmed by 7 bases and 5 bases, with 23 bases remaining between them. The CDR3 DNA follows: TGTGCCAGTACTCCACGGGGCCCTAGGGTCGGATATGGCTACACCTTC. Residues: CASTPRGPRVGYGYTF.

The chain joins TRBV9 to TRBJ2-7; no clear D. Germline CDR1 is SGDLS and CDR2 is YYNGEE. Trimming left V 3 bases short and J 6 bases short, with 13 bases between. The CDR3 has 13 amino acids. The CDR3: CASSGPRGVEQYF. Written as DNA, the CDR3 is TGTGCCAGCAGCGGCCCTCGTGGCGTCGAGCAGTACTTC.

The CDR3 sequence: CSGSRGTSGRALAAETQYF. The CDR3 nucleotides are TGCAGCGGCTCCCGGGGGACTAGCGGGAGGGCTTTGGCCGCGGAGACCCAGTACTTC. The chain links TRBV29-1 to TRBJ2-5, with TRBD2 matching over 16 bases. This CDR3 region has 19 residues. Germline V gene data show CDR1 as SQVTM and CDR2 as ANQGSEA. Trimming removed 7 bases from V and 5 bases from J; junction bases left unmatched: 19.

This clone was seen more than once but under ten times. V usage is TRBV29-1 and J usage is TRBJ1-3, with D possibly being TRBD1 (5 bases). Germline V gene sequence: CDR1 SQVTM, CDR2 ANQGSEA. Trimming removed 7 bases at V and 8 bases at J, with 15 bases between. The CDR3 covers 12 residues. This CDR3 is CSGGTAQDTIYF. CDR3 in DNA: TGCAGCGGGGGGACCGCCCAGGACACCATATATTTT.